Listed below are T cell receptor beta chains from one sample, sequenced in a study of T cells in Graves' hyperthyroidism and ophthalmopathy. TCRdb ran MiXCR on the multiplex PCR reads and lists one entry per CDR3 protein. The sample consists of roughly 57,000 distinct CDR3 sequences, about 57% of them appearing once. The sequencing input was blood. These receptor sequences come from a woman aged 60-75 years with Graves' ophthalmopathy. CDR3s include the opening cysteine and the closing phenylalanine or tryptophan. D genes are given only for firm matches. Clone size is shown for a subset of rows, as once, few, many or a class of expanded clone.

TRBV7-9,many,TRBJ2-1,NA,TGTGCCAGCAGCTTAGTCTATCGGACAGCCAATGAGCAGTTCTTC,CASSLVYRTANEQFF
TRBV7-9,NA,TRBJ2-3,NA,TGTACCATCAGCTCCCCGGTGGGGTATAGCACAGATACGCAGTATTTT,CTISSPVGYSTDTQYF
TRBV12-3/TRBV12-4,many,TRBJ1-6,TRBD1,TGTGCCAGCAGTACTGGACAGGGGAATCATTCACCCCTCCACTTT,CASSTGQGNHSPLHF
TRBV10-2,many,TRBJ2-6,NA,TGCGCCAGCAGGGCTGGGGCCAACGTCCTGACTTTC,CASRAGANVLTF
TRBV19,medium-sized,TRBJ1-6,NA,TGTGCCAGTATTGGGACTGCCAATTCACCCCTCCACTTT,CASIGTANSPLHF
TRBV11-2,many,TRBJ1-1,TRBD1,TGTGCCAGCAGCCGGACAGGGCTTACTGAAGCTTTCTTT,CASSRTGLTEAFF
TRBV7-3,many,TRBJ2-3,NA,TGTGCCAGCAGCCAAAATCCGAGAGATACGCAGTATTTT,CASSQNPRDTQYF
TRBV5-8,many,TRBJ2-7,TRBD2,TGTGCCAGCAGCTTGAGGACTAGCGGGAGATCCGGGGCCTACGAGCAGTACTTC,CASSLRTSGRSGAYEQYF
TRBV10-3,NA,TRBJ2-2,TRBD2,TGTGCCATCAGTGAACTAGCGGGGTTCACCGGGGAGCTGTTTTTT,CAISELAGFTGELFF
TRBV10-3,many,TRBJ2-2,NA,TGTGCCATCATAGGGAACACCGGGGAGCTGTTTTTT,CAIIGNTGELFF
TRBV20-1,NA,TRBJ2-2,TRBD2,TGCAGTGCTAGATTGGGAGGGAGAGACACCGGGGAGCTGTTTTTT,CSARLGGRDTGELFF
TRBV7-2,many,TRBJ1-2,NA,TGTGCCAGCAGCATAAAAACAGGAACCCGTTATGGCTACACCTTC,CASSIKTGTRYGYTF
TRBV7-9,many,TRBJ2-2,TRBD1,TGTGCCAGCAGCCCCCGACAGGGTCCGAACACCGGGGAGCTGTTTTTT,CASSPRQGPNTGELFF
TRBV6-2/TRBV6-3,many,TRBJ2-7,NA,TGTGCCAGCAGTTACTCTATCCTGGTCAGCTCCTACGAGCAGTACTTC,CASSYSILVSSYEQYF
TRBV7-2,many,TRBJ2-7,NA,TGTGCCAGCAGCTTAGTAGGCCAGCTATACGAGCAGTACTTC,CASSLVGQLYEQYF
TRBV15,once,TRBJ2-1,NA,TGTGCCACCAGCAGTTACACCGAAGCGAATGAGCAGTTCTTC,CATSSYTEANEQFF
TRBV7-3,many,TRBJ2-1,NA,TGTGCCAGCAGCTTGCTAGCGCGAAATGAGCAGTTCTTC,CASSLLARNEQFF
TRBV4-3,many,TRBJ2-7,TRBD1,TGCGCCAGCAGCCTGGCCCGGGACAGGCAGGGATACGAGCAGTACTTC,CASSLARDRQGYEQYF
TRBV15,NA,TRBJ2-5,NA,TGTGCCACCAGCAGAGATCGGCGGCAAGAGACCCAGTACTTC,CATSRDRRQETQYF
TRBV20-1,many,TRBJ2-7,TRBD2,TGCAGTGCCCAAGGGACTAGCGGGGACTCCTACGAGCAGTACTTC,CSAQGTSGDSYEQYF
TRBV6-5,NA,TRBJ2-1,NA,TGTGCCAGCAGGCCCCGTTCAGAAGACAATGAGCAGTTCTTC,CASRPRSEDNEQFF
TRBV11-2,few,TRBJ2-1,NA,TGTGCCAGCAGCCCAGGGGGCGGGAGCTCCTACAATGAGCAGTTCTTC,CASSPGGGSSYNEQFF
TRBV2,few,TRBJ2-1,TRBD2,TGTGCCAGCAGTGAACTCAGGCTAGCGGAGAACAATGAGCAGTTCTTC,CASSELRLAENNEQFF
TRBV30,many,TRBJ2-7,TRBD2,TGTGCCTGGAGTAGCGGGGTTAGCTACGAGCAGTACTTC,CAWSSGVSYEQYF
TRBV9,NA,TRBJ2-5,TRBD2,TGTGCCAGCAGCTCGGGACTCGCGGGAGTTGGGACCCAGTACTTC,CASSSGLAGVGTQYF
TRBV14,NA,TRBJ1-5,NA,TGTGTCAGCAGCCTAAGTAGCAATCAGCCCCGGCATTTT,CVSSLSSNQPRHF
TRBV5-4,NA,TRBJ2-3,TRBD2,TGTGCCAGCAGCCCAACTCTAGCGGGAGTCGAAAATGAGCAGTATTTT,CASSPTLAGVENEQYF
TRBV25-1,NA,TRBJ1-3,NA,TGTGCCAGCAGTGTAGGGGACACCATATATTTT,CASSVGDTIYF